A few counts support the clone carrying this TCR beta chain. Its antigen is unidentified. This entry comes from a study of response to subunit inactivated influenza vaccine. From the RT-PCR reads, TCRdb called clonotypes with MiXCR, one entry per CDR3 protein. The data show over 750,000 distinct CDR3 sequences, 21% seen once. Findings and caveats of the study: Each seasonal influenza vaccination, the authors suggested, recruits few new T cells.

The CDR3 runs 18 residues. The chain links TRBV21-1 to TRBJ2-6; the table's D gene call, TRBD2, was not cross checked with the DNA. TRBV21-1 is noted as a pseudogene. The specimen was PBMCs from blood, collected around 5 days after vaccination. This receptor was taken from a man aged 45 to 65 who received an inactivated influenza vaccine. The CDR3 nucleotides are TGTGCCAGCGGACTGCGTGGACAGAGCAGAAAGGGGGCCAACGTCCTGACTTTC. Translating it yields CASGLRGQSRKGANVLTF.